This T cell receptor (beta chain) is from a study of T cells in localized non-small cell lung cancer. In regard to this clone: Its antigen is unidentified.

Profiling relied on immunoSEQ multiplex PCR, and the TCRdb table lists in-frame clones only, not all of them. This sample carries some 90,000 clones, about 87% of them seen once, and the ten largest clones take roughly 15%. V dropped 2 bases and J dropped 5 bases, with 10 bases sitting between them. The CDR3 spans 13 residues. Germline values: CDR1 MNHEY, CDR2 SMNVEV (reference sequence). The study, taken as a whole, reports: Adjacent lung tissue had a median 57 of the top 100 clones found in the tumor.

The material was peripheral blood, obtained before any cancer treatment. This TCR was sampled from a man aged 40 to 75 with stage I squamous cell lung carcinoma. The chain links TRBV27 to TRBJ2-7; D ambiguous. CDR3: CASSLKQWDEQYF. DNA of the CDR3: TGTGCCAGCAGTTTAAAACAGTGGGACGAGCAGTACTTC.